This passage covers 20 T cell receptor beta chains from one sample sequenced in a study of cytomegalovirus exposure and HLA in healthy donors. The PCR ran on 60 Vbeta and 13 Jbeta primers. The assay was immunoSEQ multiplex PCR, and TCRdb's table has in-frame clones only and misses some. The top ten hold less than 7% of the sample, which has approximately 72,000 clones, around 81% seen once. The sequenced material came from PBMCs. The receptors stem from a male donor in good health and CMV-seropositive.

The rearrangement joins TRBV6-5 to TRBJ1-6; D not certain. The V end lost 6 bases, the J end lost 4 bases, and 4 bases lay between the germline ends. This CDR3 has 12 amino acids. Germline lookup yields CDR1 MNHEY and CDR2 SVGAGI. The CDR3 DNA reads as TGTGCCAGCAGACAGTATAATTCACCCCTCCACTTT. As protein: CASRQYNSPLHF.

By frequency in the sample, this clone is medium-sized (0.01 to 0.1%). The genes are TRBV11-2 and TRBJ2-3; a possible D gene is TRBD2 (6 bases). The CDR3 runs 14 residues. The V end lost 1 base, the J end lost 5 bases, and 10 bases lay between the germline ends. Germline-derived CDR1 and CDR2 are SGHAT and FQNNGV. The CDR3 DNA is TGTGCCAGCAGCTTAGTTGGGGGGAGAGATACGCAGTATTTT. Translated, it gives CASSLVGGRDTQYF.

Concerning this clone itself: A junction boundary mismatches the germline segment, possibly from a read error. This chain uses TRBV7-7 with TRBJ2-1, with TRBD2 matching over 10 bases. In germline, CDR1 is SSHAT, CDR2 FNYEAQ (reference sequence). The CDR3 is 15 residues long. CDR3 sequence reads: CASSLGTSANNEQFF. The CDR3 nucleotides are TGTGCTAGCAGCTTAGGGACTAGCGCCAACAATGAGCAGTTCTTC.

The CDR3 bases are TGTGCCAGTAGTATAGAGGGAGGGACTGAAGCTTTCTTT. Protein product: CASSIEGGTEAFF. This chain connects TRBV19 to TRBJ1-1; the D is unclear. Germline V gene data show CDR1 as LNHDA and CDR2 as SQIVND (reference sequence). The CDR3 extends over 13 amino acids. Trimming shortened V by 0 bases and J by 5 bases, and 7 bases separated the two germline ends.

The V and J genes are TRBV28 and TRBJ2-1; maybe TRBD1 (6 bases). Trimming took off 6 bases at V and 6 bases at J, with 15 bases between the two ends. Germline CDR1 reads MDHEN; CDR2 reads SYDVKM. The CDR3 extends over 14 amino acids. The CDR3 spells CASRLPGQRNEQFF. The CDR3 region has the DNA TGTGCCAGCAGGCTACCGGGACAACGCAATGAGCAGTTCTTC.

The CDR3 loop is CASSLNQGVTYEQYF. Written as DNA, the CDR3 is TGCGCCAGCAGCTTAAATCAGGGGGTCACCTACGAGCAGTACTTC. This rearrangement joins TRBV5-1 to TRBJ2-7; TRBD1 matches at 7 bases. The CDR3 runs 15 residues. Germline V CDR1 and CDR2: SGHRS, YFSETQ. V was pared by 2 bases and J by 2 bases, with 7 bases of the junction left unmatched.

The rearrangement links TRBV9 to TRBJ2-7; a possible D gene is TRBD2 (5 bases). Germline loops: CDR1 SGDLS, CDR2 YYNGEE. The CDR3 spans 15 residues. The V and J ends lost 4 bases and 2 bases respectively, with 16 bases between them. The CDR3 DNA reads as TGTGCCAGCAGCCCGCGGACGGACGGGACCTACGAGCAGTACTTC. Its translation: CASSPRTDGTYEQYF.

CDR3 DNA sequence: TGTGCCAGCACAACCGGGACAGGTCCTTACGAGCAGTACTTC. Its translation is CASTTGTGPYEQYF. V usage is TRBV6-5 and J usage is TRBJ2-7; 8 nucleotides line up with TRBD1. The CDR3 length is 14 residues. The germline V gene has CDR1 MNHEY and CDR2 SVGAGI. J lost 4 bases, V lost 7 bases, and 9 bases had no gene match.

This clone appeared a single time. The germline gene is not matched at one end of the junction; a read error may be the cause. The rearrangement joins TRBV7-2 to TRBJ2-6; 9 nucleotides align to TRBD1. Germline V gives CDR1 SGHTA, CDR2 FQGNSA. The CDR3 is 16 amino acids. The CDR3 sequence: CASSLGTGHGANVLTF. For the CDR3, the DNA is TGTGCCAGCAGTTTAGGGACAGGGCATGGGGCCAACGTCCTGACTTTC.

The chain recombines TRBV27 with TRBJ2-3; possibly TRBD2 for D (6 bases). In germline, CDR1 is MNHEY, CDR2 SMNVEV (reference sequence). This CDR3 is 15 amino acids long. Trimming removed 6 bases from V and 0 bases from J, with 13 bases in between. CDR3 sequence reads: CASRSGLTSTDTQYF. CDR3 sequence (DNA): TGTGCCAGCAGATCAGGACTAACTAGCACAGATACGCAGTATTTT.

This chain links TRBV7-2 with TRBJ2-2, with 9 nucleotides matching TRBD1. J was trimmed by 1 base and V by 5 bases; bases with no gene match: 11. The CDR3 is 18 amino acids. CDR1 is SGHTA and CDR2 is FQGNSA in the germline V gene. CDR3 region: CASSKSPPGQGNTGELFF. CDR3 nucleotides: TGTGCCAGCAGCAAATCCCCGCCGGGACAGGGGAACACCGGGGAGCTGTTTTTT.

The chain is built from TRBV7-9 and TRBJ2-2, with unresolved D. CDR1 SEHNR and CDR2 FQNEAQ come from the germline V gene (reference sequence). There are 12 residues in the CDR3. The V end lost 4 bases, the J end lost 9 bases, and 9 bases lay between the germline ends. CDR3 region: CASSSRARELFF. CDR3 nucleotides: TGTGCCAGCAGCTCCCGAGCGAGGGAGCTGTTTTTT.

The chain links TRBV7-2 to TRBJ2-1; a weak D match, TRBD2 (7 bases). This CDR3 has 16 amino acids. V was trimmed by 5 bases and J by 7 bases, leaving 21 bases between them. Germline-derived CDR1 and CDR2 are SGHTA and FQGNSA. The CDR3 is CASSDTRGAPRNEQFF. CDR3 nucleotide sequence: TGTGCCAGCAGCGATACTCGGGGGGCCCCTCGGAATGAGCAGTTCTTC.

The J gene is TRBJ2-2, the V gene TRBV10-3; 11 nucleotides align to TRBD2. There are 18 residues in the CDR3. Germline V gene sequence: CDR1 ENHRY, CDR2 SYGVKD. V was pared by 0 bases and J by 4 bases, with 7 bases of the junction left unmatched. The CDR3 nucleotides read TGTGCCATCAGTGAGTCGAGGCTAGCGGGGGGAAGCACCGGGGAGCTGTTTTTT. This translates into CAISESRLAGGSTGELFF.

The chain uses TRBV10-3 and TRBJ2-5, with unresolved D. The end of the DNA is better explained by TRBJ2-7, so the J call may be wrong. Germline CDR1 ENHRY, CDR2 SYGVKD. This CDR3 has 14 residues. The CDR3 sequence is CAISGHPLGAEQYF. As DNA, the CDR3 is TGTGCCATCAGTGGACATCCCCTGGGTGCCGAGCAGTACTTC.

This rearrangement joins TRBV5-1 to TRBJ2-5, with a possible D match to TRBD1 (5 bases). With 0 bases removed from V and 4 bases from J, the gap between germline ends came to 10 bases. The CDR3 is made up of 14 amino acids. From germline, CDR1 is SGHRS and CDR2 YFSETQ. CDR3 region: CASSLGQILETQYF. DNA for the CDR3: TGCGCCAGCAGCTTGGGACAGATCCTAGAGACCCAGTACTTC. Full variable domain (outside the CDR3, taken from reference TRBV5-1 and TRBJ2-5): KAGVTQTPRYLIKTRGQQVTLSCSPISGHRSVSWYQQTPGQGLQFLFEYFSETQRNKGNFPGRFSGRQFSNSRSEMNVSTLELGDSALYLCASSLGQILETQYFGPGTRLLVL.

The chain combines TRBV5-5 with TRBJ2-7, with D perhaps TRBD2 (5 bases). The germline V gene encodes CDR1 SGHKS and CDR2 YYEKEE (reference sequence). V lost 4 bases, J lost 1 base, and 9 bases lay in between. CDR3 size: 13 residues. The DNA for the CDR3 is TGTGCCAGCAGCCCGGGGAGATCCTACGAGCAGTACTTC. Its protein product is CASSPGRSYEQYF.

The chain employs TRBV28 and TRBJ1-6, with D perhaps matching TRBD1 (6 bases). Looked up from germline, CDR1 is MDHEN and CDR2 is SYDVKM. V lost 8 bases to trimming and J lost 7 bases, with 21 bases between them. This CDR3 contains 16 residues. This CDR3 is CASSTPGGAENSPLHF. CDR3 nucleotides: TGTGCCAGCTCAACTCCGGGGGGCGCGGAGAATTCACCCCTCCACTTT.

This chain joins TRBV11-3 and TRBJ2-1, with D maybe TRBD2 (6 bases). The CDR3 sequence is 14 residues long. Germline CDR1 is SGHNT and CDR2 is YENEEA. V gave up 1 base and J gave up 7 bases, with 11 bases separating them. Here the CDR3 DNA reads TGTGCCAGCAGCTTAGTGGGAGGATTAAATGAGCAGTTCTTC. It translates to CASSLVGGLNEQFF.

This clone has just one count. This chain joins TRBV6-1 and TRBJ2-7; a weak D match, TRBD1 (6 bases). The CDR3 is made up of 14 amino acids. The germline V and J ends were trimmed by 6 bases and 4 bases, with 16 bases remaining between them. Germline CDR1 MNHNS, CDR2 SASEGT. This CDR3 reads CASRLTGISYEQYF. The CDR3 region has the DNA TGTGCCAGCAGGCTTACAGGGATCTCGTACGAGCAGTACTTC.